These T cell receptor beta chains were read from a single sample in a study of blood T cell repertoires in COVID-19. The table came from immunoSEQ multiplex PCR; TCRdb's copy has only in-frame clones and leaves some out. Among roughly 62,000 clones, roughly 80% were seen once, and the ten largest hold 15% to 20%. Sequencing input: peripheral blood. The receptors derive from a man aged 55 to 69 with acute or convalescent COVID-19. CDR3s include the opening cysteine and the closing phenylalanine or tryptophan. D genes are given only for firm matches. Where a row states a size, it is once, few, many or the class of an expanded clone; other rows omit it.

j_call clone_size v_call d_call cdr3_nt cdr3_aa
TRBJ2-1 NA TRBV19 TRBD1 TGTGCCAGTAGCGACAGGGGGTACAATGAGCAGTTCTTC CASSDRGYNEQFF
TRBJ2-3 NA TRBV7-9 TRBD2 TGTGCCAGCAGCCCGAGAGCGGGGCTCACAGATACGCAGTATTTT CASSPRAGLTDTQYF
TRBJ1-5 once TRBV6-6 NA TGTGCCAGCAGTTACTCGTCAGGCAATCAGCCCCAGCATTTT CASSYSSGNQPQHF
TRBJ2-3 NA TRBV21-1 NA TGTGCCAGCAGCAATTGTGACAGCCCTGGTAAAGGTACGCAGTATTTT CASSNCDSPGKGTQYF
TRBJ2-3 NA TRBV6-5 TRBD2 TGTGCCAGCAGCACCGGGGGGAAAGATACGCAGTATTTT CASSTGGKDTQYF
TRBJ1-5 NA TRBV27 TRBD1 TGTGCCAGCAGACCACAGGGGACATATAGCAATCAGCCCCAGCATTTT CASRPQGTYSNQPQHF
TRBJ2-7 few TRBV7-8 TRBD1 TGTGCCAGCAGCTCCCGGACAGGGGTGTTAGAGCAGTACTTC CASSSRTGVLEQYF
TRBJ2-3 NA TRBV14 NA TGTGCCAGCAGCCTACAGGGAGGCACAGATACGCAGTATTTT CASSLQGGTDTQYF
TRBJ2-7 NA TRBV7-2 NA TGTGCCAGCAGTCCAAATCCCTACGAGCAGTACTTC CASSPNPYEQYF
TRBJ2-1 NA TRBV7-2 TRBD1 TGTGCCAGCACCCGGAGGACAGGGGATTACAATGAGCAGTTCTTC CASTRRTGDYNEQFF
TRBJ1-2 NA TRBV24-1 TRBD1 TGTGCCGAGACAGGGTTTGGCTATGGCTACACCTTC CAETGFGYGYTF
TRBJ2-2 NA TRBV4-3 NA TGCGCCAGCAGCCAAGATGAGCTTAACACCGGGGAGCTGTTTTTT CASSQDELNTGELFF
TRBJ2-7 NA TRBV29-1 NA TGCAGCGTTGAGGCCGAGGGGGAGGACAGGTACGAGCAGTACTTC CSVEAEGEDRYEQYF
TRBJ2-2 NA TRBV6-6 NA TGTGCCAGCAGTTACGGTGAGGAAGGCGGGGAGCTGTTTTTT CASSYGEEGGELFF
TRBJ1-1 NA TRBV18 TRBD1 TGTGCCAGCTCACCGGAGGGGGCGGGGACTGAAGCTTTCTTT CASSPEGAGTEAFF
TRBJ2-1 NA TRBV6-5 NA TGTGCCAGCAGTTACACCTCTATCCGCTCCTACAATGAGCAGTTCTTC CASSYTSIRSYNEQFF
TRBJ2-1 NA TRBV9 TRBD2 TGTGCCAGCAGCGCCGGACTAGGAAGCTACAATGAGCAGTTCTTC CASSAGLGSYNEQFF
TRBJ2-7 NA TRBV2 NA TGTGCCAGCAGTGGGGAGGGGGGGAACTACGAGCAGTACTTC CASSGEGGNYEQYF
TRBJ2-3 NA TRBV11-2 TRBD1 TGTGCCAGCAGCCCTCGACAGGGTTCGGTGTGGTCAGATACGCAGTATTTT CASSPRQGSVWSDTQYF
TRBJ1-3 few TRBV6-2/TRBV6-3 NA TGTGCCAGCAGTCCGACAGCCTCTGGAAACACCATATATTTT CASSPTASGNTIYF
TRBJ1-2 NA TRBV4-2 NA TGTGCCAGCAGCCAAGGGGGCGGGGTGAACTATGGCTACACCTTC CASSQGGGVNYGYTF
TRBJ2-7 NA TRBV11-2 TRBD1 TGTGCCAGCAGCTACAACAGGGGGAGGCAGGAGCAGTACTTC CASSYNRGRQEQYF
TRBJ1-2 NA TRBV28 TRBD1 TGTGCCAGCAGAAGGCAGGGGGCTGGAGGCTACACCTTC CASRRQGAGGYTF
TRBJ2-1 NA TRBV4-2 NA TGTGCCAGCAGCCAAGGCCAGGGATACAATGAGCAGTTCTTC CASSQGQGYNEQFF
TRBJ1-1 NA TRBV5-1 TRBD1 TGCGCCAGCAGCTCACAGGGGTTGGACACTGAAGCTTTCTTT CASSSQGLDTEAFF
TRBJ1-1 NA TRBV18 NA TGTGCCAGCTCACCCTCAAGACAATCTGAAGCTTTCTTT CASSPSRQSEAFF
TRBJ2-2 NA TRBV10-3 TRBD2 TGTGCCATCCGTGCTAGCGGGACGGGGTACACCGGGGAGCTGTTTTTT CAIRASGTGYTGELFF
TRBJ1-1 NA TRBV18 NA TGTGCCAGCTCACAAGAACAGGGCCGCCTTGGAGCTTTCTTT CASSQEQGRLGAFF
TRBJ2-3 few TRBV19 NA TGTGCCAGTAGTCCTAAGACTCTCCGTATATCAGATACGCAGTATTTT CASSPKTLRISDTQYF
TRBJ2-7 NA TRBV2 TRBD1 TGTGCCAGCAGTGACATCGGGACAGGGGGCACGTACGAGCAGTACTTC CASSDIGTGGTYEQYF
TRBJ1-1 NA TRBV24-1 NA TGTGCCACCAAAAGGCAGGGTGGTACTGAAGCTTTCTTT CATKRQGGTEAFF
TRBJ2-7 NA TRBV2 TRBD1 TGTGCCAGCAGCCGGGACAGTCTTTACGAGCAGTACTTC CASSRDSLYEQYF
TRBJ1-1 NA TRBV6-5 NA TGTGCCAGCAGTCCTAATACAGAGAACACTGAAGCTTTCTTT CASSPNTENTEAFF
TRBJ2-1 NA TRBV10-2 NA TGCGCCAGCACCCTATGGAGGGGAAATGAGCAGTTCTTC CASTLWRGNEQFF
TRBJ2-2 NA TRBV7-2 NA TGTGCCAGCAGCTTAGGACAAAACACCGGGGAGCTGTTTTTT CASSLGQNTGELFF
TRBJ2-5 NA TRBV5-6 NA TGTGCCAGCAGCTCCCTGGAGACCCAGTACTTC CASSSLETQYF
TRBJ1-5 NA TRBV28 TRBD1 TGTGCCAGCGGCTCTGGACAGGGAAATCAGCCCCAGCATTTT CASGSGQGNQPQHF
TRBJ1-5 NA TRBV6-4 TRBD1 TGTGCCAGCAGTGACGGGGACAGCCATAGCAATCAGCCCCAGCATTTT CASSDGDSHSNQPQHF
TRBJ2-7 NA TRBV7-2 TRBD1 TGTGCCAGCAGCCCCACCGGGACAGGAAAGTACGAGCAGTACTTC CASSPTGTGKYEQYF
TRBJ2-7 NA TRBV7-2 TRBD2 TGTGCCAGCAGCCCGAAAGCGGGAGGGCCGGCAGAGCAGTACTTC CASSPKAGGPAEQYF
TRBJ2-7 NA TRBV10-1 NA TGCGCCAGCAGTGGTGGCAGAAACTACGAGCAGTACTTC CASSGGRNYEQYF
TRBJ2-3 NA TRBV4-3 NA TGCGCCAGCAGCCAGGAGTTTAACACAGATACGCAGTATTTT CASSQEFNTDTQYF
TRBJ1-1 once TRBV19 NA TGTGCCAGTAGTTTGGACAGTTCGAACACTGAAGCTTTCTTT CASSLDSSNTEAFF
TRBJ2-1 once TRBV18 TRBD1 TGTGCCAGCTCACCTAACCAGGGACAGAGCAACTGGAGTGAGCAGTTCTTC CASSPNQGQSNWSEQFF
TRBJ2-2 NA TRBV27 NA TGTGCCAGCAGAGCCCATAGCGGAGGGAACACCGGGGAGCTGTTTTTT CASRAHSGGNTGELFF
TRBJ2-1 NA TRBV5-5 TRBD1 TGTGCCAGCAGCTTGACCGGGACAGTCTACAATGAGCAGTTCTTC CASSLTGTVYNEQFF
TRBJ2-3 NA TRBV5-6 TRBD1 TGTGCCAGCACCTTGGGGGGTCAGGGGACAGGTCTCACAGATACGCAGTATTTT CASTLGGQGTGLTDTQYF
TRBJ2-7 NA TRBV11-3 NA TGTGCCAGCAGCTTACAGGGGACCTACGAGCAGTACTTC CASSLQGTYEQYF
TRBJ2-7 NA TRBV9 NA TGTGCCAGCAGCGTAGGGGCGGGATTCTCCTACGAGCAGTACTTC CASSVGAGFSYEQYF
TRBJ1-1 NA TRBV25-1 NA TGTGCCAGCACCAAGGAGTACGCACCGAACACTGAAGCTTTCTTT CASTKEYAPNTEAFF
TRBJ1-6 many TRBV6-1 TRBD1 TGTGCCAGCAGTGACGGACAGGGGAATCGTTCACCCCTCCACTTT CASSDGQGNRSPLHF
TRBJ2-1 NA TRBV5-4 TRBD2 TGTGCCAGCAGCTTGTTGCGGGAGGTCGACAATGAGCAGTTCTTC CASSLLREVDNEQFF
TRBJ2-7 NA TRBV3-1/TRBV3-2 NA TGTGCCAGCAGCCAAGACCCGAGCGGTTTACCCTACGAGCAGTACTTC CASSQDPSGLPYEQYF
TRBJ2-1 NA TRBV11-2 NA TGTGCCAGCAGCGCCCGACTGGACAATGAGCAGTTCTTC CASSARLDNEQFF